The 2 T cell receptor beta chains presented below share a single source sample, sequenced in a study of blood T cells in healthy people across ages. For the second PCR, which ran for about 7 to 12 cycles, a sample-barcoded 5' primer and a J-beta primer mix were used. A single record per CDR3 protein comes from TCRdb applying MiXCR to the 5' RACE reads. The sample holds 800,000 to 950,000 distinct CDR3 sequences, 40% to 60% seen once. The specimen sequenced was blood. The receptors were sampled from a man aged 25-45 years in good health.

This clonotype occurred a few times. The gene calls are TRBV6-2 or TRBV6-3 and TRBJ2-7; 7 bases fit TRBD1. The DNA end lines up better with TRBJ2-5; the J call may be wrong. The CDR3 covers 14 residues. Germline lookup yields CDR1 MNHEY and CDR2 SVGEGT. The CDR3 DNA sequence: TGTGCCAGCAGTAAATCGACAGGGTTGGAGACCCAGTACTTC. This gives the protein CASSKSTGLETQYF.

This clonotype was detected once. V is TRBV28 and J is TRBJ1-1; D unclear. From germline, CDR1 is MDHEN and CDR2 SYDVKM. CDR3 length equals 11 residues. Trimming stripped 3 bases from V and 10 bases from J, with 9 bases between. CDR3 DNA sequence: TGTGCCAGCAGTTTGGAGGGCTCAGCTTTCTTT. Translation: CASSLEGSAFF.